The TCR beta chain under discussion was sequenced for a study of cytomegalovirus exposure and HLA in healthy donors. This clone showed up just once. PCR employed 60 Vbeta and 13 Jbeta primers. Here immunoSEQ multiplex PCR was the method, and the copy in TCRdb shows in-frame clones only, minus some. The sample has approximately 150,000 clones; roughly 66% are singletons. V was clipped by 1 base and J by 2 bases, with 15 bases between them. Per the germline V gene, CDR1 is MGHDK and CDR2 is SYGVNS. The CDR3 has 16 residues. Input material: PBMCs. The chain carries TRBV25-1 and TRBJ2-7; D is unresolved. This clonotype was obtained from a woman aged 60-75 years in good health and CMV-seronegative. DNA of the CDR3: TGTGCCAGCAGTGAATTCGGTTCAGGCAGAACCTACGAGCAGTACTTC. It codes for CASSEFGSGRTYEQYF.